The 27 T cell receptor beta chains presented below share a single source sample, sequenced in a study of T cell repertoires in cytomegalovirus infection. For these receptors, no antigen is known. TCRdb independently ran MiXCR on the reads; one entry per CDR3 protein. The sample shows some 920,000 distinct CDR3 sequences, about a third of them seen only once. The sequencing used cultured CD8+ T cells from PBMCs, collected from culture after CMV antigen stimulation. Every receptor here comes from a human donor in good health (CMV status not recorded). Some clones in this sample may be carry-over from other donors' samples.

This clonotype occurred a few times. V and J are TRBV4-1 and TRBJ1-6; possibly TRBD1 for D (5 bases). V lost 2 bases to trimming and J lost 10 bases, with 18 bases between them. Germline assignment: CDR1 MGHRA and CDR2 YSYEKL. This CDR3 is built from 16 residues. Written as DNA, the CDR3 is TGCGCCAGCAGCCAACATTGGGGGGGAGGAGGATCACCCCTCCACTTT. Amino acids: CASSQHWGGGGSPLHF.

The chain joins TRBV28 to TRBJ1-1; weak D call: TRBD1 (6 bases). This CDR3 region has 14 residues. V was pared by 4 bases and J by 1 base, with 10 bases between. The germline V gene encodes CDR1 MDHEN and CDR2 SYDVKM. The CDR3 reads CASSYRARNTEAFF. CDR3 bases: TGTGCCAGCAGTTACAGGGCGAGGAACACTGAAGCTTTCTTT.

The sample holds a few counts of this clonotype. J is TRBJ2-1 and V is TRBV28; D gene uncertain. There are 15 residues in the CDR3. Germline V CDR1 and CDR2: MDHEN, SYDVKM. Trimming pared 6 bases from V and 3 bases from J, leaving 15 bases between. In DNA, the CDR3 is TGTGCCAGCAGCCCTCCTTCAGGAGACTACAATGAGCAGTTCTTC. Translated: CASSPPSGDYNEQFF.

This clonotype was picked up a small number of times. This chain connects TRBV4-1 to TRBJ2-5; D is perhaps TRBD1 or TRBD2 (6 bases each). Germline V gene lookup returns CDR1 MGHRA and CDR2 YSYEKL. This CDR3 is 16 amino acids long. The ends were cut back, 1 base at V and 1 base at J, with 13 bases in the middle. CDR3 protein: CASSQVPGAGQETQYF. CDR3 in DNA: TGCGCCAGCAGCCAAGTCCCGGGGGCGGGCCAAGAGACCCAGTACTTC.

V gene TRBV19 combines with J gene TRBJ2-3; TRBD1 might be the D (5 bases). The CDR3 loop spans 14 amino acids. The germline CDR1 and CDR2 sequences are LNHDA and SQIVND (reference sequence). The germline V and J ends were trimmed by 3 bases and 2 bases, with 9 bases remaining between them. The CDR3 DNA reads as TGTGCCAGTAGTATCCTAGGGGCCACAGATACGCAGTATTTT. It codes for CASSILGATDTQYF.

In this sample, this clonotype turned up many times. The chain uses TRBV7-2 and TRBJ1-2; 7 bases align to TRBD1. CDR1 SGHTA and CDR2 FQGNSA come from the germline V gene. The CDR3 has 13 amino acids. V lost 8 bases and J lost 4; bases outside the gene matches: 7. The DNA for the CDR3 is TGTGCCAGCGCAAACAGGGGAGCCTATGGCTACACCTTC. It codes for CASANRGAYGYTF.

In its sample, this clonotype was seen many times. This chain uses TRBV7-8 with TRBJ2-1; no clear D. The germline V gene has CDR1 SGHVS and CDR2 FQNEAQ. This CDR3 is built from 14 residues. Trimming took 6 bases from V and 5 from J, leaving 14 bases between them. CDR3 in DNA: TGTGCCAGCAGACGGACCCCGAAGGACAATGAGCAGTTCTTC. Its protein product is CASRRTPKDNEQFF.

This clonotype was counted between two and nine times. V is TRBV6-5 and J is TRBJ1-2, with D tentatively TRBD1 (6 bases). Per the germline V gene, CDR1 is MNHEY and CDR2 is SVGAGI. CDR3 length: 16 residues. The germline V and J ends were trimmed by 0 bases and 3 bases, with 14 bases remaining between them. DNA for the CDR3: TGTGCCAGCAGTTACTCTTGGGGGCAACTGGACTATGGCTACACCTTC. It specifies CASSYSWGQLDYGYTF.

The sample holds a few counts of this clonotype. The chain is built from TRBV7-6 and TRBJ2-5, with 7 bases fitting TRBD1. The length of the CDR3 is 16 residues. Germline V gene data show CDR1 as SGHVS and CDR2 as FNYEAQ. V lost 5 bases and J lost 4; bases outside the gene matches: 13. The CDR3 here is CASSGEDRRRGETQYF. CDR3 in DNA: TGTGCCAGCAGCGGAGAGGACAGGCGGAGAGGAGAGACCCAGTACTTC.

V is TRBV6-2 or TRBV6-3 and J is TRBJ2-2; the match to TRBD1 covers 9 bases. V lost 1 base, J lost 5 bases, and 2 bases stayed unmatched. Germline CDR1 is MNHEY and CDR2 is SVGEGT. The CDR3 runs to 15 residues. DNA of the CDR3: TGTGCCAGCAGTTACTGGACAGGGGTGACCGGGGAGCTGTTTTTT. As protein: CASSYWTGVTGELFF.

The chain carries TRBV4-1 and TRBJ1-5; D not resolved. CDR3 length: 13 amino acids. Germline CDR1 reads MGHRA; CDR2 reads YSYEKL. V lost 0 bases and J lost 4, with 4 bases in between. The CDR3 is CASSQDWNQPQHF. The DNA of the CDR3 is TGCGCCAGCAGCCAAGATTGGAATCAGCCCCAGCATTTT.

This clonotype was counted between two and nine times. The V and J genes are TRBV18 and TRBJ2-2; D call uncertain. The germline V gene has CDR1 KGHSH and CDR2 LQKENI. There are 16 residues in the CDR3. Trimming left V 5 bases short and J 5 bases short, with 18 bases between. CDR3 in amino acids: CASSNPGDSPTGELFF. The CDR3 nucleotides read TGTGCCAGCTCAAACCCCGGAGACTCTCCGACCGGGGAGCTGTTTTTT.

This clonotype was counted only a few times. The V gene is TRBV7-6, the J gene TRBJ2-3; D may be TRBD2 (6 bases). Germline CDR1 reads SGHVS; CDR2 reads FNYEAQ. Trimming pared 5 bases from V and 6 bases from J, leaving 15 bases between. This CDR3 region has 14 residues. In nucleotides, the CDR3 is TGTGCCAGCAGCGCGGGGCCTTATTCGGATACGCAGTATTTT. It encodes CASSAGPYSDTQYF.

The chain has TRBV29-1 and TRBJ2-5, with D perhaps matching TRBD2 (5 bases). From germline, CDR1 is SQVTM and CDR2 ANQGSEA. The CDR3 has 13 amino acids. The V and J ends lost 8 bases and 8 bases respectively, with 21 bases between them. The chain's CDR3 is CSLLTGLKRTQYF. In nucleotides, the CDR3 is TGCAGCCTTCTCACCGGACTGAAGAGAACCCAGTACTTC.

This clonotype occurred a few times. The chain combines TRBV6-5 with TRBJ2-7, with 7 bases aligning to TRBD2. CDR1 MNHEY and CDR2 SVGAGI come from the germline V gene. The CDR3 covers 18 residues. V shed 4 bases and J 3 bases; nucleotides not matched to a gene: 18. The CDR3 DNA reads as TGTGCCAGCAGTTTCTCTGGGACTGACTTGGCGGGGGTCTACGAGCAGTACTTC. It yields the protein CASSFSGTDLAGVYEQYF.

As regards this clonotype: A read error is possible here, since a much larger clone lies one base away. A read error is likely, as this CDR3 ends without the conserved phenylalanine or tryptophan. The chain combines TRBV27 with TRBJ2-3; no firm D call. Trimming took off 6 bases at V and 2 bases at J, with 39 bases between the two ends. The CDR3 runs 23 residues. From germline, CDR1 is MNHEY and CDR2 SMNVEV (reference sequence). CDR3 sequence: CASRPFPFKFPGSESRFTDTQYY. The CDR3 DNA reads as TGTGCCAGCAGACCATTCCCATTCAAGTTTCCTGGGTCTGAAAGCCGGTTCACAGATACGCAGTATTAT.

This chain links TRBV6-5 with TRBJ2-3; a weak D match, TRBD2 (7 bases). V lost 0 bases and J lost 3, with 16 bases in between. The CDR3 totals 17 residues. CDR1 and CDR2 from the germline V gene are MNHEY and SVGAGI. The CDR3 spells CASSYSIRGGATDTQYF. The CDR3 DNA follows: TGTGCCAGCAGTTACTCGATCAGAGGGGGGGCAACAGATACGCAGTATTTT.

Here the CDR3 reads CASSFWTGRENEQFF. The CDR3 DNA reads as TGTGCCAGCAGCTTTTGGACAGGGAGGGAGAATGAGCAGTTCTTC. This rearrangement joins TRBV7-2 to TRBJ2-1; a weak D match, TRBD1 (8 bases). The germline CDR1 and CDR2 sequences are SGHTA and FQGNSA. The germline V and J ends were trimmed by 3 bases and 7 bases, with 16 bases remaining between them. This CDR3 has 15 residues.

This chain links TRBV28 with TRBJ2-7; possible D gene TRBD1, 6 bases. The germline V gene encodes CDR1 MDHEN and CDR2 SYDVKM. V was shortened by 2 bases and J by 2 bases, with 13 bases between the two germline ends. CDR3 size: 15 residues. CDR3 coding DNA: TGTGCCAGCAGTTTAGCCCGGACAGCCCCCTACGAGCAGTACTTC. Its protein is CASSLARTAPYEQYF.

The J gene is TRBJ2-3, the V gene TRBV9, with D unresolved. Trimming took 0 bases from V and 2 from J, leaving 7 bases between them. This CDR3 is 14 amino acids long. Looked up from germline, CDR1 is SGDLS and CDR2 is YYNGEE. The chain's CDR3 is CASSVGRTTDTQYF. CDR3 in DNA: TGTGCCAGCAGCGTAGGCCGGACCACAGATACGCAGTATTTT.

The rearrangement links TRBV28 to TRBJ2-2; a possible D gene is TRBD2 (6 bases). V lost 6 bases, J lost 5 bases, and 13 bases lay in between. Germline assignment: CDR1 MDHEN and CDR2 SYDVKM. This CDR3 is 14 amino acids long. In DNA form, the CDR3 reads TGTGCCAGCAGCATCTGGGGGACTACCGGGGAGCTGTTTTTT. Amino acid sequence: CASSIWGTTGELFF.

Comments on this clonotype: A much larger clone is a single base away; this may be a read error. The chain couples TRBV7-2 to TRBJ2-7; D gene uncertain. This CDR3 region has 12 residues. The V end lost 3 bases, the J end lost 5 bases, and 8 bases lay between the germline ends. The V gene's germline CDR1 is SGHTA and CDR2 FQGNSA. Here the CDR3 reads CTSSFGRHEQYV. As DNA, the CDR3 is TGTACCAGCAGCTTTGGTCGACACGAGCAGTACGTC.

Regarding this clonotype: An end of the junction does not agree with germline; a read error may underlie this. V is TRBV4-1 and J is TRBJ2-3; D is perhaps TRBD1 (5 bases). This CDR3 is built from 17 residues. Per the germline V gene, CDR1 is MGHRA and CDR2 is YSYEKL. Written as DNA, the CDR3 is TGCGCCAACAGCCGTTCGTCGGCAGGGTTAAGCACAGATACGCAGTATTTT. This sequence encodes CANSRSSAGLSTDTQYF.

The chain uses TRBV7-9 and TRBJ1-2, with TRBD1 matching 7 bases. The V gene end was trimmed by 0 bases and the J gene end by 6 bases; junction bases not matched to a gene: 4. Germline lookup yields CDR1 SEHNR and CDR2 FQNEAQ (reference sequence). CDR3 size: 14 residues. The CDR3 sequence: CASSLAGGQDGYTF. The DNA of the CDR3 is TGTGCCAGCAGCTTAGCGGGAGGACAGGATGGCTACACCTTC.

This rearrangement joins TRBV2 to TRBJ2-1; 8 bases fit TRBD2. CDR3 length equals 17 residues. The junction had 10 bases not matched to a gene; V was cut back by 6 bases and J by 0 bases. Per the germline V gene, CDR1 is SNHLY and CDR2 is FYNNEI. CDR3 in DNA: TGTGCCAGCAGCCCAACTAGCGGTGCCGACTCCTACAATGAGCAGTTCTTC. Translating gives CASSPTSGADSYNEQFF.

The chain is built from TRBV4-1 and TRBJ2-1, with 10 bases matching TRBD2. CDR3 length equals 19 residues. CDR1 is MGHRA, CDR2 YSYEKL, per germline. The ends lost 0 bases at V and 3 bases at J; junction bases unmatched: 11. Here the CDR3 reads CASSQDGSLAGAHYNEQFF. CDR3 sequence (DNA): TGCGCCAGCAGCCAAGATGGAAGTCTAGCGGGGGCCCACTACAATGAGCAGTTCTTC.

A few counts support this clonotype. The CDR3 sequence is CASSYAQVNTEAFF. The CDR3 nucleotides read TGTGCCAGCAGTTACGCTCAGGTGAACACTGAAGCTTTCTTT. The rearrangement joins TRBV6-2 or TRBV6-3 to TRBJ1-1, with no clear D. V dropped 2 bases and J dropped 0 bases, with 7 bases sitting between them. Germline assignment: CDR1 MNHEY and CDR2 SVGEGT. This CDR3 is built from 14 residues.